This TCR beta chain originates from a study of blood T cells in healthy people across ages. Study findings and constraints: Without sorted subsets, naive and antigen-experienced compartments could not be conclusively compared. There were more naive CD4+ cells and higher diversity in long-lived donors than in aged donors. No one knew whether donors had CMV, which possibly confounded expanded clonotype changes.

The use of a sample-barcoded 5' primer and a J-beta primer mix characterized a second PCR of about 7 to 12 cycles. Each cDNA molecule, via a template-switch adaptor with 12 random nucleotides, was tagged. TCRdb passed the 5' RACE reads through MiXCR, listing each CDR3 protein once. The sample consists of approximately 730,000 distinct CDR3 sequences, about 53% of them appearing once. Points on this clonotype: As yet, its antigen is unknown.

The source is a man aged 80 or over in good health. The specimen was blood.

CDR3 sequence: CSSRTGGGTEAFF. CDR3 nucleotides: TGCAGCTCTCGGACAGGCGGGGGGACTGAAGCTTTCTTT. V and J are TRBV29-1 and TRBJ1-1; 7 positions match TRBD1. Germline trimming cut 8 bases from V and 5 bases from J; bases unmatched to any gene: 11. The germline CDR1 and CDR2 sequences are SQVTM and ANQGSEA. The CDR3 spans 13 residues.